One and the same sample provided the 18 T cell receptor beta chains below, sequenced in a study of T cell changes during pregnancy in multiple sclerosis. This table comes from immunoSEQ multiplex PCR, and its TCRdb copy is limited to in-frame clones, with some not included. The data show about 88,000 clones, with roughly 90% seen just once and more than 1.5% held by the top ten. This material consisted of peripheral blood, taken in the first trimester of pregnancy. The receptors shown here come from a female donor with multiple sclerosis, enrolled in a pregnancy study.

This clone was seen a few times. The gene calls are TRBV2 and TRBJ1-2, with D possibly matching TRBD1 (6 bases). Looked up from germline, CDR1 is SNHLY and CDR2 is FYNNEI. V was cut by 8 bases and J by 6 bases, with 13 bases left in between. The CDR3 length is 12 residues. CDR3 in DNA: TGTGCCAGCCGGACAGTATGGGATGGCTACACCTTC. This encodes CASRTVWDGYTF.

The chain has TRBV27 and TRBJ2-3; D ambiguous. The CDR3 extends over 16 amino acids. Germline V CDR1 and CDR2: MNHEY, SMNVEV (reference sequence). Trimming cost V 8 bases and J 0 bases, with 18 bases left between them. The CDR3 region is CASLPSADTSTDTQYF. Written as DNA, the CDR3 is TGTGCCAGCCTACCATCGGCAGACACTAGCACAGATACGCAGTATTTT.

This clone was picked up one time. This chain connects TRBV5-6 to TRBJ2-3; 9 bases map to TRBD2. This CDR3 comprises 18 residues. The V segment lost 0 bases and the J segment 0 bases; nucleotides outside the gene matches: 8. The germline CDR1 and CDR2 sequences are SGHDT and YYEEEE. The CDR3 here is CASSLAGAGGYSTDTQYF. CDR3 coding DNA: TGTGCCAGCAGCTTGGCCGGGGCGGGAGGGTACAGCACAGATACGCAGTATTTT.

This CDR3 reads CASSWRGGNQPQHF. The CDR3 bases are TGTGCCAGCAGTTGGAGGGGCGGGAATCAGCCCCAGCATTTT. The chain employs TRBV6-5 and TRBJ1-5; weak D call: TRBD1 (5 bases). The V end lost 4 bases, the J end lost 4 bases, and 11 bases lay between the germline ends. The CDR3 loop spans 14 amino acids. Per the germline V gene, CDR1 is MNHEY and CDR2 is SVGAGI.

The chain joins TRBV6-1 to TRBJ1-5, with 7 nucleotides matching TRBD1. V dropped 10 bases and J dropped 0; count of bases not matched to a gene: 6. The CDR3 has 14 amino acids. The germline V gene has CDR1 MNHNS and CDR2 SASEGT. The CDR3, as DNA: TGTGCCATCCGGGACAGATATAGCAATCAGCCCCAGCATTTT. Amino acids: CAIRDRYSNQPQHF.

The chain employs TRBV5-1 and TRBJ2-6, with D possibly matching TRBD1 (5 bases). The V and J ends lost 1 base and 0 bases respectively, with 14 bases between them. Germline V gives CDR1 SGHRS, CDR2 YFSETQ. The CDR3 sequence is 18 residues long. The CDR3 spells CASSLRQGGISGANVLTF. In nucleotides, the CDR3 is TGCGCCAGCAGCTTGCGGCAGGGTGGGATCTCTGGGGCCAACGTCCTGACTTTC.

DNA of the CDR3: TGTGCCAGCAGCTCTTCCAGGGGGCTGGAGACCCAGTACTTC. Protein sequence: CASSSSRGLETQYF. V is TRBV7-9 and J is TRBJ2-5; 8 bases are a match to TRBD1. The CDR3 covers 14 residues. Germline values: CDR1 SEHNR, CDR2 FQNEAQ (reference sequence). The V gene end was trimmed by 4 bases and the J gene end by 5 bases; junction bases not matched to a gene: 6.

The chain recombines TRBV14 with TRBJ1-3; no firm D call. The CDR3 covers 13 residues. CDR1 and CDR2 (germline): SGHDN, FVKESK. V was shortened by 6 bases and J by 1 base, with 7 bases between the two germline ends. The CDR3 DNA reads as TGTGCCAGCAGGCCTAGTTCTGGAAACACCATATATTTT. Translated, it gives CASRPSSGNTIYF.

The rearrangement links TRBV4-1 to TRBJ2-7; possibly TRBD2 for D (5 bases). CDR1 is MGHRA, CDR2 YSYEKL, per germline. The CDR3 has 13 residues. V lost 5 bases, J lost 2 bases, and 10 bases lay in between. The CDR3 region is CASSASGAYEQYF. The CDR3, as DNA: TGCGCCAGCAGCGCATCCGGGGCCTACGAGCAGTACTTC.

The chain links TRBV14 to TRBJ1-1; maybe TRBD1 (6 bases). The V gene's germline CDR1 is SGHDN and CDR2 FVKESK. The CDR3 contains 15 residues. Trimming removed 3 bases from V and 3 bases from J, with 14 bases in between. The CDR3 loop is CASSQVTGYDTEAFF. Written as DNA, the CDR3 is TGTGCCAGCAGCCAGGTAACAGGGTACGACACTGAAGCTTTCTTT. Variable domain in full (rest from reference TRBV14 and TRBJ1-1): EAGVTQFPSHSVIEKGQTVTLRCDPISGHDNLYWYRRVMGKEIKFLLHFVKESKQDESGMPNNRFLAERTGGTYSTLKVQPAELEDSGVYFCASSQVTGYDTEAFFGQGTRLTVV.

CDR3 coding DNA: TGTGCCAGCAGCTTAGTAGCTATCAGCTCTGGAAACACCATATATTTT. This translates into CASSLVAISSGNTIYF. This rearrangement joins TRBV7-8 to TRBJ1-3; D not certain. Trimming left V 1 base short and J 0 bases short, with 10 bases between. CDR3 size: 16 residues. Germline V lookup: CDR1 SGHVS, CDR2 FQNEAQ. The variable domain in full, completed from reference TRBV7-8 and TRBJ1-3, reads GAGVSQSPRYKVAKRGQDVALRCDPISGHVSLFWYQQALGQGPEFLTYFQNEAQLDKSGLPSDRFFAERPEGSVSTLKIQRTQQEDSAVYLCASSLVAISSGNTIYFGEGSWLTVV.

CDR3 loop: CATQTQGAGEQYF. CDR3 coding DNA: TGTGCCACCCAAACACAGGGGGCGGGCGAGCAGTACTTC. V gene TRBV28 combines with J gene TRBJ2-7; 9 bases agree with TRBD1. CDR3 length equals 13 residues. With 10 bases clipped from V and 6 bases from J, the junction kept 10 bases outside the gene matches. The germline V gene encodes CDR1 MDHEN and CDR2 SYDVKM. The full variable domain, in which reference TRBV28 and TRBJ2-7 provide the parts outside the CDR3, is DVKVTQSSRYLVKRTGEKVFLECVQDMDHENMFWYRQDPGLGLRLIYFSYDVKMKEKGDIPEGYSVSREKKERFSLILESASTNQTSMYLCATQTQGAGEQYFGPGTRLTVT.

J is TRBJ1-5 and V is TRBV6-5; 9 bases match TRBD1. This CDR3 is built from 15 residues. Germline-derived CDR1 and CDR2 are MNHEY and SVGAGI. After removal of 6 bases from V and 7 bases from J, the junction contained 10 bases not matched to a gene. As DNA, the CDR3 is TGTGCCAGCAGCCCCCGGACAGGGGCGGGCCAGCCCCAGCATTTT. Its translation: CASSPRTGAGQPQHF.

Only one count was recorded for this clone. V and J are TRBV19 and TRBJ2-1; maybe TRBD1 (6 bases). CDR1 is LNHDA, CDR2 SQIVND, per germline (reference sequence). The CDR3 is 14 amino acids. Trimming cost V 1 base and J 6 bases, with 10 bases left between them. Here the CDR3 reads CASSIVGAVNEQFF. The CDR3 coding sequence is TGTGCCAGTAGTATAGTGGGGGCAGTCAATGAGCAGTTCTTC.

The gene calls are TRBV30 and TRBJ2-5, with D perhaps TRBD1 (5 bases). Germline lookup yields CDR1 GTSNPN and CDR2 SVGIG (reference sequence). This CDR3 spans 13 amino acids. Deletions cut 2 bases from V and 4 bases from J, with 11 bases between. CDR3 region: CAWSYSRGETQYF. The CDR3 DNA reads as TGTGCCTGGAGTTATTCTAGGGGAGAGACCCAGTACTTC.

The rearrangement links TRBV30 to TRBJ2-5; D perhaps matches TRBD2 (5 bases). Trimming took off 0 bases at V and 5 bases at J, with 16 bases between the two ends. This CDR3 is 15 amino acids long. The V gene's germline CDR1 is GTSNPN and CDR2 SVGIG (reference sequence). CDR3 DNA sequence: TGTGCCTGGAGTGTAAGGACCCGGGGTTGGGAGACCCAGTACTTC. Protein: CAWSVRTRGWETQYF. Full variable domain (rest looked up from reference TRBV30 and TRBJ2-5): SQTIHQWPATLVQPVGSPLSLECTVEGTSNPNLYWYRQAAGRGLQLLFYSVGIGQISSEVPQNLSASRPQDRQFILSSKKLLLSDSGFYLCAWSVRTRGWETQYFGPGTRLLVL.

The chain recombines TRBV5-1 with TRBJ1-1; no clear D. This CDR3 is built from 14 residues. CDR1 and CDR2 from the germline V gene are SGHRS and YFSETQ. The germline V and J ends were trimmed by 4 bases and 0 bases, with 10 bases remaining between them. The CDR3 region is CASSHDFMNTEAFF. For the CDR3, the DNA is TGCGCCAGCAGCCACGACTTCATGAACACTGAAGCTTTCTTT.

The chain recombines TRBV5-1 with TRBJ1-4; 9 positions agree with TRBD1. Per the germline V gene, CDR1 is SGHRS and CDR2 is YFSETQ. The junction had 7 bases not matched to a gene; V was cut back by 4 bases and J by 3 bases. The CDR3 has 16 amino acids. The CDR3 coding sequence is TGCGCCAGCAGCCAAACAGGGGGCACGGCTAATGAAAAACTGTTTTTT. Amino acids: CASSQTGGTANEKLFF. Looking up the rest from reference TRBV5-1 and TRBJ1-4 gives the full variable domain: KAGVTQTPRYLIKTRGQQVTLSCSPISGHRSVSWYQQTPGQGLQFLFEYFSETQRNKGNFPGRFSGRQFSNSRSEMNVSTLELGDSALYLCASSQTGGTANEKLFFGSGTQLSVL.